The present T cell receptor (beta chain) was sequenced within a study of blood T cells in healthy people across ages. Findings and limits, study-wide: Per-million-T-cell TCR beta diversity fell roughly linearly with age.

This clonotype was detected many times. The antigen is not known. With a J-beta primer mix and a sample-barcoded 5' primer, a second PCR ran about 7 to 11 cycles. Every sample gave at least 2.5 million paired-end reads containing CDR3. Each CDR3 protein is one row after TCRdb ran MiXCR on the 5' RACE reads. The table records about 640,000 distinct CDR3 sequences, about 30% of them present only once. Healthy Caucasian individuals from Russia aged about 6 to 90 served as donors. Per-sample PBMC isolation yielded at least 7 million cells. V was trimmed by 2 bases and J by 0 bases, leaving 8 bases between them. This CDR3 has 16 residues. Germline CDR1 SGHTA, CDR2 FQGNSA.

The sequenced sample was blood. This TCR was recovered from a woman of 80 years or more in good health. The gene calls are TRBV7-2 and TRBJ1-6, with a tentative D call TRBD1 (6 bases). CDR3 nucleotides: TGTGCCAGCAGCTTAAAAGGGGGCTCCTATAATTCACCCCTCCACTTT. This gives the protein CASSLKGGSYNSPLHF.